These T cell receptor beta chains were read from a single sample in a study of blood T cells in healthy people across ages. TCRdb recomputed calls from the 5' RACE reads with MiXCR, one row per CDR3 protein. Among roughly 1.9 million distinct CDR3 sequences listed, more than 35% were seen once. The sequencing sample was made of blood. The source of these receptors is a human donor in good health. Both conserved end residues are part of each CDR3. The order of the fields is D gene, J gene, V gene, clone size, CDR3 protein, CDR3 DNA. The D gene is left open where the match is weak. Clone size is shown for a subset of rows, as once, few, many or a class of expanded clone.

NA,TRBJ2-7,TRBV20-1,NA,CSARDYGDSSYEQDF,TGCAGTGCTAGAGATTACGGGGATAGCTCCTACGAGCAGGACTTC
NA,TRBJ1-1,TRBV29-1,NA,CSVLEETEAFF,TGCAGCGTTCTAGAGGAAACTGAAGCTTTCTTT
TRBD2,TRBJ2-5,TRBV7-9,NA,CASSLGRGRFQETQYF,TGTGCCAGCAGCTTGGGGAGGGGACGGTTTCAAGAGACCCAGTACTTC
NA,TRBJ1-1,TRBV15,NA,CATSSSRGTEAFF,TGTGCCACCAGCAGTTCACGAGGCACTGAAGCTTTCTTT
TRBD1,TRBJ1-2,TRBV4-1,few,CASSQGHYRGNGCTF,TGCGCCAGCAGCCAAGGTCATTACAGGGGGAACGGCTGCACCTTC
NA,TRBJ2-5,TRBV9,NA,CASSVSGVGDETQYF,TGTGCCAGCAGCGTAAGTGGGGTAGGGGACGAGACCCAGTACTTC
NA,TRBJ2-1,TRBV7-2,NA,CASSFRMGEQFF,TGTGCCAGCAGCTTTAGGATGGGTGAGCAGTTCTTC
TRBD2,TRBJ2-5,TRBV7-2,many,CASSPRTSGVETQYF,TGTGCCAGCAGCCCCCGGACTAGCGGGGTAGAGACCCAGTACTTC
TRBD2,TRBJ2-1,TRBV2,NA,CANSEETSGIHNEQFF,TGTGCCAACAGTGAAGAGACTAGCGGGATCCACAATGAGCAGTTCTTC
TRBD1,TRBJ1-5,TRBV4-1,few,CASSQDPTGVHQPQHF,TGCGCCAGCAGCCAAGATCCGACAGGGGTACATCAGCCCCAGCATTTT
TRBD2,TRBJ2-5,TRBV29-1,NA,CSGGTSGEETRYF,TGCAGCGGCGGGACTAGCGGGGAAGAGACCCGGTACTTC
TRBD2,TRBJ2-1,TRBV12-3/TRBV12-4,few,CASSFTLAGGHNEQFF,TGTGCCAGCAGTTTTACCCTAGCGGGGGGCCACAATGAGCAGTTCTTC
NA,TRBJ1-1,TRBV12-3/TRBV12-4,few,CASSLTQLNTEAFF,TGTGCCAGCAGTTTAACCCAGCTGAACACTGAAGCTTTCTTT
NA,TRBJ2-7,TRBV20-1,NA,CSASLTRVTYEQYF,TGCAGTGCTAGTCTGACAAGGGTAACCTACGAGCAGTACTTC
NA,TRBJ2-1,TRBV20-1,NA,CSAGPRGEQFF,TGCAGTGCGGGTCCCCGTGGTGAGCAGTTCTTC
NA,TRBJ2-1,TRBV27,NA,CASGPERLYNEQFF,TGTGCCAGCGGTCCGGAGCGGCTCTACAATGAGCAGTTCTTC
NA,TRBJ2-6,TRBV11-3,NA,CASRTKGFSGANVLTF,TGTGCCAGCAGAACAAAGGGGTTCTCTGGGGCCAACGTCCTGACTTTC
NA,TRBJ1-1,TRBV7-9,NA,CASSSQGGHTEAFF,TGTGCCAGCAGCTCTCAAGGGGGGCACACTGAAGCTTTCTTT
NA,TRBJ2-7,TRBV20-1,NA,CSAREARSSYEQYF,TGCAGTGCTAGAGAGGCCCGGAGCTCCTACGAGCAGTACTTC
TRBD2,TRBJ2-3,TRBV6-1,few,CASISSGGPLVDTQYF,TGTGCCAGCATCTCGAGCGGGGGGCCTCTAGTTGATACGCAGTATTTT
NA,TRBJ2-2,TRBV29-1,NA,CNVSQGTGELFF,TGCAACGTTAGCCAGGGCACCGGGGAGCTGTTTTTT
NA,TRBJ2-6,TRBV4-3,few,CASSQDNFEGLSGANVLTF,TGCGCCAGCAGCCAAGATAATTTCGAGGGACTCTCTGGGGCCAACGTCCTGACTTTC
TRBD1,TRBJ1-5,TRBV12-3/TRBV12-4,few,CASRPGQGARQPQHF,TGTGCCAGCAGGCCCGGACAGGGGGCTCGTCAGCCCCAGCATTTT
NA,TRBJ2-7,TRBV10-3,NA,CAIREAQGTYEQYF,TGTGCCATCAGGGAGGCCCAGGGAACGTACGAGCAGTACTTC
TRBD1,TRBJ1-5,TRBV2,NA,CASSGTGVDQPQHF,TGTGCCAGCAGTGGGACAGGGGTGGATCAGCCCCAGCATTTT
NA,TRBJ2-7,TRBV29-1,NA,CSVVVGLAFYEQYF,TGCAGCGTTGTGGTGGGTCTAGCGTTCTACGAGCAGTACTTC
NA,TRBJ1-2,TRBV6-2/TRBV6-3,few,CASTEGLYGYTF,TGTGCCAGCACCGAGGGACTCTATGGCTACACCTTC
NA,TRBJ2-1,TRBV15,few,CATSRDYSYNEQFF,TGTGCCACCAGCAGAGATTACTCATACAATGAGCAGTTCTTC
NA,TRBJ2-3,TRBV10-3,NA,CAISEQFSSTDTQYF,TGTGCCATCAGTGAGCAATTTTCTAGCACAGATACGCAGTATTTT
TRBD1,TRBJ1-1,TRBV4-3,NA,CASSQEGQGDPVNEAFF,TGCGCCAGCAGCCAGGAAGGACAGGGGGACCCAGTCAATGAAGCTTTCTTT
NA,TRBJ2-6,TRBV6-6,NA,CASSPAAAGANVLTF,TGTGCCAGCAGTCCGGCCGCGGCTGGGGCCAACGTCCTGACTTTC
NA,TRBJ1-1,TRBV20-1,NA,CSVGRNLNTEVFF,TGCAGTGTTGGGAGAAACTTAAACACTGAAGTTTTCTTT
TRBD1,TRBJ1-2,TRBV18,NA,CASSLGQGDNYGYTF,TGTGCCAGCTCACTCGGACAGGGAGATAACTATGGCTACACCTTC
NA,TRBJ2-1,TRBV7-2,few,CAGVAGDEQFF,TGTGCCGGGGTTGCTGGGGATGAGCAGTTCTTC
TRBD1,TRBJ1-2,TRBV4-1,few,CASSLRPDRGSFNYGYTF,TGCGCCAGCAGCCTACGACCGGACAGGGGGAGTTTTAACTATGGCTACACCTTC
NA,TRBJ2-5,TRBV5-1,few,CASSFPPFGGQETQYF,TGCGCCAGCAGCTTCCCACCCTTTGGGGGCCAAGAGACCCAGTACTTC
NA,TRBJ2-3,TRBV5-1,few,CASSLDGPLEGSTDTQYF,TGCGCCAGCAGCTTGGACGGCCCCCTAGAAGGGAGCACAGATACGCAGTATTTT
TRBD1,TRBJ2-2,TRBV5-5,NA,CASSSVRQGANTGELFF,TGTGCCAGCAGCTCAGTCCGACAGGGGGCCAACACCGGGGAGCTGTTTTTT
NA,TRBJ2-4,TRBV2,NA,CASRQGQSWNIQYF,TGTGCCAGCAGGCAGGGGCAGTCCTGGAACATTCAGTACTTC
NA,TRBJ2-7,TRBV29-1,NA,CSVVVSLFPSYEQYF,TGCAGCGTTGTGGTGAGCCTCTTCCCCTCCTACGAGCAGTACTTC
NA,TRBJ2-7,TRBV2,NA,CASHRGAGEQYF,TGTGCCAGCCATCGGGGGGCTGGCGAGCAGTACTTC
NA,TRBJ1-2,TRBV7-9,NA,CASSLALGGASYGYTF,TGTGCCAGCAGCTTAGCGCTTGGAGGGGCAAGTTATGGCTACACCTTC
NA,TRBJ2-7,TRBV10-3,many,CAIRGTNYEQYF,TGTGCCATCAGGGGAACAAACTACGAGCAGTACTTC
NA,TRBJ1-5,TRBV20-1,NA,CSAAYRDAQPQHF,TGCAGTGCTGCGTACAGGGATGCCCAGCCCCAGCATTTT
TRBD1,TRBJ1-2,TRBV7-2,NA,CASSPWWTGGVYGYTF,TGTGCCAGCAGCCCATGGTGGACAGGGGGAGTCTATGGCTACACCTTC
TRBD1,TRBJ1-1,TRBV28,few,CASSPRGTVEEAFF,TGTGCCAGCAGTCCCCGGGGGACAGTCGAAGAAGCTTTCTTT
NA,TRBJ2-7,TRBV12-3/TRBV12-4,once,CASSSGHEEEGYEQYF,TGTGCCAGCAGTTCGGGACACGAAGAAGAAGGCTACGAGCAGTACTTC
NA,TRBJ2-3,TRBV7-2,few,CASSLALVPTDTQYF,TGTGCCAGCAGCTTAGCGTTAGTTCCCACAGATACGCAGTATTTT
TRBD1,TRBJ2-3,TRBV14,NA,CASSQDYRGIKSYTQYF,TGTGCCAGCAGCCAAGATTACAGGGGCATTAAGTCGTATACGCAGTATTTT
NA,TRBJ2-1,TRBV20-1,NA,CSAVRVAGVLASSYNEQFF,TGCAGTGCTGTACGGGTGGCAGGGGTCTTGGCGAGCTCCTACAATGAGCAGTTCTTC
NA,TRBJ2-2,TRBV7-3,few,CASSLVPPGPYTGELFF,TGTGCCAGCAGCTTAGTCCCCCCCGGTCCTTACACCGGGGAGCTGTTTTTT
NA,TRBJ1-2,TRBV29-1,NA,CSVETGSWYGYTF,TGCAGCGTGGAAACAGGGAGCTGGTATGGCTACACCTTC
NA,TRBJ2-7,TRBV20-1,NA,CSALLGRYEQYF,TGCAGTGCTCTTCTGGGAAGGTACGAGCAGTACTTC
NA,TRBJ1-2,TRBV19,NA,CASTPTAGIVHYGYTF,TGTGCCAGTACCCCGACAGCAGGGATCGTTCACTATGGCTACACCTTC
NA,TRBJ1-5,TRBV7-2,many,CASSLMGPQPQHF,TGTGCCAGCAGCTTGATGGGGCCTCAGCCCCAGCATTTT
NA,TRBJ2-4,TRBV27,NA,CASSSASGRSPLGEQYF,TGTGCCAGCAGTTCGGCCTCGGGTCGAAGCCCCCTTGGGGAGCAGTACTTC
NA,TRBJ2-6,TRBV19,NA,CASSIRQGFASGANVLTF,TGTGCCAGTAGTATTCGGCAGGGGTTCGCCTCTGGGGCCAACGTCCTGACTTTC
TRBD1,TRBJ2-3,TRBV11-1,once,CASSSDRDDTQYF,TGTGCCAGCAGCTCGGACAGGGACGATACGCAGTATTTT
TRBD1,TRBJ1-2,TRBV27,NA,CASSGRTGGHYGYTF,TGTGCCAGCAGTGGCCGGACAGGGGGCCACTATGGCTACACCTTC
TRBD2,TRBJ2-5,TRBV20-1,few,CSARDRQRGARETQYF,TGCAGTGCTAGAGATCGCCAGCGGGGAGCACGGGAGACCCAGTACTTC